A single sample gave rise to the 8 T cell receptor beta chains below, sequenced in a study of T cells in narcolepsy. The method was immunoSEQ multiplex PCR; TCRdb's version includes in-frame clones alone and lacks a portion of them. The sample lists just over 40,000 clones, around 88% occurring once. The sequenced material came from CD45RA- memory CD4+ T cells from PBMCs. These receptors were taken from a human donor with narcolepsy.

The V call is TRBV5-1, the J call TRBJ2-2; TRBD1 matches at 7 bases. The CDR3 has 15 amino acids. Germline CDR1 is SGHRS and CDR2 is YFSETQ. Trimming took 3 bases from V and 1 from J; bases not matched to a gene: 3. In DNA, the CDR3 is TGCGCCAGCAGCTCGACAGGGAAGAACACCGGGGAGCTGTTTTTT. Protein product: CASSSTGKNTGELFF.

This sequence joins TRBV11-3 and TRBJ2-2; a weak D match, TRBD1 (6 bases). The CDR3 has 15 residues. Trimming took 5 bases from V and 2 from J, leaving 12 bases between them. Germline CDR1 reads SGHNT; CDR2 reads YENEEA. The CDR3 region is CASSEDRINTGELFF. CDR3 DNA sequence: TGTGCCAGCAGCGAAGACAGGATCAACACCGGGGAGCTGTTTTTT.

V is TRBV19 and J is TRBJ1-3; TRBD1 is a possible D gene (6 bases). This CDR3 contains 16 residues. Germline values: CDR1 LNHDA, CDR2 SQIVND (reference sequence). Between the trimmed V and J ends, which lost 7 bases and 0 bases, there was a span of 16 bases. CDR3 DNA sequence: TGTGCCAGTACCGCAAGCGGGGGGCACTCTGGAAACACCATATATTTT. Protein: CASTASGGHSGNTIYF.

CDR3 residues: CASRTQDYGYTF. As DNA, the CDR3 is TGTGCCAGCAGGACCCAGGACTATGGCTACACCTTC. This chain uses TRBV6-1 with TRBJ1-2; no clear D. Germline lookup yields CDR1 MNHNS and CDR2 SASEGT. This CDR3 contains 12 residues. V lost 6 bases and J 3 bases, leaving 8 bases between the germline ends.

This sequence joins TRBV2 and TRBJ1-5; no reliable D call. The CDR3 extends over 13 amino acids. V was pared by 4 bases and J by 3 bases, with 7 bases between. CDR1 SNHLY and CDR2 FYNNEI come from the germline V gene. The CDR3 bases are TGTGCCAGCAGTGGTACATCCAATCAGCCCCAGCATTTT. This sequence encodes CASSGTSNQPQHF.

The rearrangement uses TRBV10-3 and TRBJ2-3; 9 positions match TRBD2. V was clipped by 8 bases and J by 0 bases; unmatched bases: 6. Germline V gene lookup returns CDR1 ENHRY and CDR2 SYGVKD. The CDR3 is made up of 15 amino acids. The DNA for the CDR3 is TGTGCCATCTTAAGCGGGGGGAGAAGCACAGATACGCAGTATTTT. It is translated as CAILSGGRSTDTQYF.

V gene TRBV29-1 combines with J gene TRBJ2-3; 7 bases map to TRBD2. The CDR3 is made up of 14 amino acids. Looked up from germline, CDR1 is SQVTM and CDR2 is ANQGSEA. The trim removed 4 bases at V and 0 bases at J, leaving 4 bases unmatched. CDR3 sequence reads: CSVGGLTSTDTQYF. CDR3 bases: TGCAGCGTTGGGGGACTAACTAGCACAGATACGCAGTATTTT.

The CDR3 spells CASLPGVNTEAFF. In nucleotides, the CDR3 is TGTGCCAGCCTACCAGGGGTAAACACTGAAGCTTTCTTT. J is TRBJ1-1 and V is TRBV6-6, with D possibly TRBD1 on 6 matching bases. The CDR3 runs 13 residues. CDR1 and CDR2 (germline): MNHNY, SVGAGI (reference sequence). Between the trimmed V and J ends, which lost 8 bases and 2 bases, there was a span of 12 bases.